This T cell receptor (beta chain) emerged from a study of CD8 T cells in ankylosing spondylitis. Molecular-barcoded quantitative 5'-RACE produced these TCR beta libraries. MiXCR was run by TCRdb on the 5' RACE reads, yielding one entry per CDR3 protein. The table includes 200,000 to 300,000 distinct CDR3 sequences, 20% to 30% detected once. Germline V lookup: CDR1 DFQATT, CDR2 SNEGSKA (reference sequence). The V and J ends lost 3 bases and 8 bases respectively, with 11 bases between them. The CDR3 has 12 amino acids. This clonotype was recorded at least ten times. Antigen: not known. Findings of the study overall: What seemed typical of ankylosing spondylitis blood was a TCR beta motif built from 8 or 9 highly homologous variants. Disease-linked clones reportedly concentrated significantly in matched ankylosing spondylitis synovial fluid.

V gene TRBV20-1 combines with J gene TRBJ2-1, with D possibly being TRBD2 (6 bases). The clonotype originates from a male donor with ankylosing spondylitis or in good health (not recorded which). Sequenced material: blood, either unsorted or a sorted T cell fraction (not recorded which). The CDR3, as DNA: TGCAGTGCTAGTACGGGGGACTATGAGCAGTTCTTC. The encoded protein is CSASTGDYEQFF.